A single sample gave rise to the 6 T cell receptor beta chains below, sequenced in a study of T-cell memory formation after mild COVID-19. TCRdb reprocessed the 5' RACE reads via MiXCR and lists one record per CDR3 protein. In the table there are under 250,000 distinct CDR3 sequences, 15% of which are singletons. The sample comprised PBMCs or a T cell subset sorted from them (not recorded which). The receptors were gathered from an adult woman who had mild COVID-19 (a few samples of this study predate the infection). Cell type and time point are not known.

This chain connects TRBV5-1 to TRBJ2-7; no reliable D call. Germline-derived CDR1 and CDR2 are SGHRS and YFSETQ. The V end lost 4 bases, the J end lost 2 bases, and 10 bases lay between the germline ends. The CDR3 loop spans 13 amino acids. The CDR3 sequence is CASSQQRTYEQYF. Here the CDR3 DNA reads TGCGCCAGCAGCCAACAAAGGACCTACGAGCAGTACTTC.

This sequence joins TRBV20-1 and TRBJ2-7; 10 nucleotides align to TRBD1. The CDR3 runs to 13 residues. Germline values: CDR1 DFQATT, CDR2 SNEGSKA (reference sequence). V trimming: 2 bases; J trimming: 4 bases; junction bases outside the gene matches: 2. The CDR3 here is CSARRQGAYEQYF. The CDR3 region has the DNA TGCAGTGCTAGAAGACAGGGGGCTTACGAGCAGTACTTC.

This clonotype occurred many times. This sequence joins TRBV5-1 and TRBJ2-5, with D perhaps assigned TRBD1 or TRBD2 (5 bases each). Trimming cost V 1 base and J 2 bases, with 15 bases left between them. The CDR3 runs 16 residues. In germline, CDR1 is SGHRS, CDR2 YFSETQ. The DNA of the CDR3 is TGCGCCAGCAGCTTGTTGGGGCCGGACTGGCAAGAGACCCAGTACTTC. Translating gives CASSLLGPDWQETQYF.

V and J are TRBV12-3 or TRBV12-4 and TRBJ1-5, with 7 bases lining up with TRBD1. The CDR3 has 17 amino acids. Trimming took 1 base from V and 0 from J; bases not matched to a gene: 6. The CDR3 loop reads CASSLGQGAISNQPQHF. The DNA for the CDR3 is TGTGCCAGCAGTTTAGGACAGGGAGCTATTAGCAATCAGCCCCAGCATTTT.

This clonotype turned up a few times. The chain carries TRBV7-8 and TRBJ1-6; 8 nucleotides line up with TRBD1. There are 19 residues in the CDR3. With 4 bases clipped from V and 2 bases from J, the junction kept 13 bases outside the gene matches. CDR1 SGHVS and CDR2 FQNEAQ come from the germline V gene. DNA of the CDR3: TGTGCCAGCAGCTCTATCCCACGGACAGGGATGACCTATAATTCACCCCTCCACTTT. Encoded protein: CASSSIPRTGMTYNSPLHF.

This clonotype has only a few counts. The chain couples TRBV18 to TRBJ2-6; TRBD1 agrees at 8 bases. Germline V gene lookup returns CDR1 KGHSH and CDR2 LQKENI. V was clipped by 6 bases and J by 0 bases; unmatched bases: 13. This CDR3 is built from 19 residues. The CDR3 DNA sequence: TGTGCCAGCTCCCATTTGACAGGGGCCCGTAGCTCTGGGGCCAACGTCCTGACTTTC. It encodes CASSHLTGARSSGANVLTF.